Listed here is a single T cell receptor beta chain. Its antigen remains undetermined. Base qualities are not provided; no much larger clone lies one nucleotide away. The sample is drawn from a study of T cell responses to AZD1222 COVID-19 vaccine (dated by TCRdb to about 2021). General notes on the study: AZD1222 recipients given second doses at about 4 weeks or at about 12 weeks were pooled, since spike-specific TCR depth and breadth were not found to differ between the two schedules. A total of about 230 trial participants underwent TCR sequencing, of whom about 210 received two doses of AZD1222 and about 26 received two doses of the MenACWY control vaccine. Trial participants were enrolled by age into subgroups of 18-55, 56-69 and 70-plus years, and roughly 160, 29 and 62 TCR-sequenced participants, respectively, were included in these subgroups.

The germline V gene yields SGHRS for CDR1 and YFSETQ for CDR2. For this chain, trimming is 4 bases at the V end and 5 bases at the J end, and the number of junction bases without a gene match is 4. The CDR3 contains 14 residues, cysteine and phenylalanine counted. The DNA shown is the 42-base CDR3, in frame from base 1. The CDR3 regions of human TCRbeta chains were subjected to immunosequencing. The paper's data handling went like this. Repertoire TCRs were matched against a reference library of SARS-CoV-2-specific TCRs generated with the MIRA antigen-specificity platform. Breadth meant the fraction of unique TCRs that were SARS-CoV-2-associated, whereas depth meant the fraction of total T cells that were SARS-CoV-2-associated. Each spike-specific TCR was assigned to its reactive spike region and to a CD4 or CD8 class using the MIRA data. Log10-transformed breadth and depth values were compared by one-way ANOVA with Sidak's multiple comparisons tests. TCRdb limited this immuneACCESS table to in-frame rearrangements with V and J called. A share of clones is missing; checked studies link under half to unresolved V genes, and the rest is unexplained. That table gives V, J and clone size, and the DNA gave D and trimming. This sample comprises 90,000 to 150,000 clones, approximately 87% of them detected only once. Roughly an eighth of the sample rests with the top ten.

The time point label of this sample denotes: baseline before first vaccination. Vaccinee samples came from UK trials COV001 and COV002, including a single-blind randomized controlled phase 2/3 trial of AZD1222 (ChAdOx1 nCoV-19) in healthy adults. For TCRbeta chain sequencing, PBMC samples from trial participants were taken at day 0 and at day 28 after the second dose. Study-level results and caveats: Only five or six AZD1222 recipients were SARS-CoV-2 seropositive at baseline, limiting conclusions about previously exposed vaccinees. In the small 56-69-year group, the increase in depth fell short of significance, most likely because of low power. Most participants were white British and females outnumbered males, and the authors suggested that clonal diversity may have been underestimated. The whole spike protein was spanned by vaccine-associated CD4 TCRs, and dominant responses were seen in regions 160-218 and 743-854. No day 14 peak-response samples were available, so repertoires were characterized only after the peak T cell response. Reportedly, almost half of the unique spike-specific TCRs recognized epitopes lying outside the regions that are mutated in the B.1.351 and B.1.1.7 variants. Spike-specific TCR breadth and depth rose significantly after two AZD1222 doses compared with day 0 and with MenACWY recipients.

The receptor chain draws on TRBV5-1 and TRBJ1-1, with 11 middle bases fitting TRBD1. Specimen: peripheral blood, collected on day 0 of AZD1222 vaccination. The receptor comes from an adult in good health. The CDR3 loop reads CASSPGTGGTEAFF. The sequenced DNA is TGCGCCAGCAGCCCGGGGACAGGGGGAACTGAAGCTTTCTTT.